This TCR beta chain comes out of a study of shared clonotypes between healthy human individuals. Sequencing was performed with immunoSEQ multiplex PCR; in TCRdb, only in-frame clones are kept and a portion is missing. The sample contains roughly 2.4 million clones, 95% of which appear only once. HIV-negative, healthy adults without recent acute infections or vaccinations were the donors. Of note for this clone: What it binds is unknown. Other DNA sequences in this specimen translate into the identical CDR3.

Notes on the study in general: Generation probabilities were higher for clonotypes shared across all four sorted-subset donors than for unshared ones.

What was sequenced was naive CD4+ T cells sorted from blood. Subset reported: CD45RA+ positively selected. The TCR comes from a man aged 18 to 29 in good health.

CDR3 sequence reads: CASSLGQSYNEQFF. The CDR3 coding sequence is TGCGCCAGCAGCTTGGGCCAGTCCTACAATGAGCAGTTCTTC. This chain joins TRBV5-1 and TRBJ2-1; D is unresolved. Germline V gene lookup returns CDR1 SGHRS and CDR2 YFSETQ. The CDR3 is made up of 14 amino acids. V dropped 0 bases and J dropped 1 base, with 5 bases sitting between them.